A selection of T cell receptor beta chains follows, all from one sample in a study of T-cell reconstitution after alpha-beta-depleted transplantation in children. MiXCR was run by TCRdb on the PCR reads, yielding one entry per CDR3 protein. The table shows about 200,000 distinct CDR3 sequences, with about 8.7% occurring only once. The sample consisted of PBMCs, mostly from graft donor cells, taken 360 days after TCRalphabeta/CD19-depleted stem cell transplant. The receptor source for this set is a male patient under 10 years old who had a stem cell transplant for acute myeloid leukemia, so the T cells may come from the graft donor. CDR3s include the opening cysteine and the closing phenylalanine or tryptophan. A D gene is named only where the DNA matches it firmly. Size is omitted from some rows. Given values are once, few, many or a class for expanded clones.

v_gene,j_gene,d_gene,abundance,CDR3nt,CDR3aa
TRBV18,TRBJ2-7,-,many,TGTGCCAGCTCACCCGGGACAAACTACGAGCAGTACTTC,CASSPGTNYEQYF
TRBV11-2,TRBJ2-5,-,-,TGTGCCAGCAGCTTCGGCCTAGGAGGGGGTAAGGGGAAAGAGACCCAGTACTTC,CASSFGLGGGKGKETQYF
TRBV12-3/TRBV12-4,TRBJ1-5,-,-,TGTGCCAGCAGTTTTTTGCTTTCCAATCAGCCCCAGCATTTT,CASSFLLSNQPQHF
TRBV4-1,TRBJ2-7,TRBD2,few,TGCGCCAGCAGCCAATTGACTAGCGGGAGCTCCTACGAGCAGTACTTC,CASSQLTSGSSYEQYF
TRBV20-1,TRBJ1-1,-,few,TGCAGTGCTAGAGTCAAGGGATGGGACACTGAAGCTTTCTTT,CSARVKGWDTEAFF
TRBV12-3/TRBV12-4,TRBJ2-5,-,-,TGTGCCAGCAGTTGGGGACCTATTAAGGAGACCCAGTACTTC,CASSWGPIKETQYF
TRBV3-1,TRBJ2-7,-,many,TGTGCCAGCAGCCAAGGGGCCTACGAGCAGTACTTC,CASSQGAYEQYF
TRBV7-8,TRBJ2-4,TRBD2,-,TGTGCCAGCAGCCTTCGTGTGGCTAGCGGTAACAAAAACATTCAGTACTTC,CASSLRVASGNKNIQYF
TRBV5-1,TRBJ2-1,TRBD2,-,TGCGCCAGCAGCCTGCCGGGACTAGCGTTTTACAATGAGCAGTTCTTC,CASSLPGLAFYNEQFF
TRBV20-1,TRBJ2-1,TRBD2,few,TGCAGTGCTCCTGGGGGTAGCGGGGGACCCGGGGTCTTC,CSAPGGSGGPGVF
TRBV15,TRBJ2-3,-,-,TGTGCCACCAGCAGAGATCGGACAGATACGCAGTATTTT,CATSRDRTDTQYF
TRBV5-1,TRBJ2-1,-,once,TGCGCCAGCAGCTTGGGGCAGGGCGTAGATGAGCAGTTCTTC,CASSLGQGVDEQFF
TRBV4-1,TRBJ1-2,TRBD1,many,TGCGCCAGCAGCCAAGAGGGACAGCGCTATGGCTACACCTTC,CASSQEGQRYGYTF
TRBV12-3/TRBV12-4,TRBJ2-3,TRBD2,many,TGTGCCAGCAGCGCCGGGACTAGCGGTCATACGCAGTATTTT,CASSAGTSGHTQYF
TRBV29-1,TRBJ2-7,TRBD2,many,TGCAGCGTCCGGGACTATCACTCCTACGAGCAGTACTTC,CSVRDYHSYEQYF
TRBV20-1,TRBJ2-5,TRBD1,many,TGCAGTACCGGGACAGGGGCTCAAGAGACCCAGTACTTC,CSTGTGAQETQYF
TRBV12-3/TRBV12-4,TRBJ2-5,-,many,TGTGCCAGCGGGGGTTTTGAAGCTCAAGAGACCCAGTACTTC,CASGGFEAQETQYF